These T cell receptor beta chains were read from a single sample in a study of cytomegalovirus exposure and HLA in healthy donors. Assay used: immunoSEQ multiplex PCR; TCRdb lists only in-frame clones, some missing. Among around 69,000 clones listed, 96% were seen once. Sequencing was done on a sample of PBMCs. These receptors were taken from a woman aged 18-29 years in good health and CMV-seropositive. Both conserved end residues are part of each CDR3. D genes are given only for firm matches. Rows give clone size only sometimes, using once, few, many, or a class for an expanded clone.

CDR3: CASSQDDPSGHYNEQFF
DNA: TGCGCCAGCAGCCAAGATGATCCTAGCGGCCACTACAATGAGCAGTTCTTC
V: TRBV4-1
D: TRBD2
J: TRBJ2-1
size: NA

CDR3: CASSQDRGLAGTSEQFF
DNA: TGTGCCAGCAGCCAAGATCGGGGTCTAGCGGGGACTTCTGAGCAGTTCTTC
V: TRBV4-2
D: TRBD2
J: TRBJ2-1
size: NA

CDR3: CASSHGQPTDTQYF
DNA: TGTGCCAGCAGCCACGGACAGCCCACAGATACGCAGTATTTT
V: TRBV4-2
D: NA
J: TRBJ2-3
size: NA

CDR3: CASSPPGIAGLYEQYF
DNA: TGTGCCAGCAGCCCGCCAGGAATAGCGGGCTTATACGAGCAGTACTTC
V: TRBV5-4
D: TRBD2
J: TRBJ2-7
size: NA

CDR3: CASSLGHRNTEAFF
DNA: TGTGCCAGCAGCCTAGGACATAGAAACACTGAAGCTTTCTTT
V: TRBV5-4
D: NA
J: TRBJ1-1
size: NA

CDR3: CASGLATGTLYEQYF
DNA: TGTGCTAGTGGTTTGGCCACCGGGACACTCTACGAGCAGTACTTC
V: TRBV12-5
D: NA
J: TRBJ2-7
size: NA

CDR3: CASSEWSGANYGYTF
DNA: TGTGCCAGCAGTGAATGGTCAGGGGCTAACTATGGCTACACCTTC
V: TRBV6-1
D: NA
J: TRBJ1-2
size: once

CDR3: CASSPRTGGTDTQYF
DNA: TGTGCCAGCAGTCCCCGGACAGGGGGAACAGATACGCAGTATTTT
V: TRBV28
D: TRBD1
J: TRBJ2-3
size: NA

CDR3: CASSPPGTPKPYEQYF
DNA: TGTGCCAGCTCACCGCCCGGGACACCGAAGCCCTACGAGCAGTACTTC
V: TRBV18
D: NA
J: TRBJ2-7
size: NA

CDR3: CASSRPESGGTDTQYF
DNA: TGTGCCAGCAGCCGGCCAGAGAGCGGGGGCACAGATACGCAGTATTTT
V: TRBV14
D: TRBD2
J: TRBJ2-3
size: few

CDR3: CASSFIQGSSNQPQHF
DNA: TGTGCCAGCAGTTTCATACAGGGGTCTAGCAATCAGCCCCAGCATTTT
V: TRBV28
D: TRBD1
J: TRBJ1-5
size: NA

CDR3: CASSLAQGVQETQYF
DNA: TGCGCCAGCAGCTTGGCGCAGGGGGTCCAAGAGACCCAGTACTTC
V: TRBV5-1
D: TRBD1
J: TRBJ2-5
size: NA

CDR3: CASSPTSGRIDTQYF
DNA: TGTGCCAGCAGCCCGACTAGCGGGAGAATAGATACGCAGTATTTT
V: TRBV7-2
D: TRBD2
J: TRBJ2-3
size: NA

CDR3: CASSLYSPDTQYF
DNA: TGTGCCAGCAGCTTATACTCGCCAGATACGCAGTATTTT
V: TRBV7-9
D: NA
J: TRBJ2-3
size: NA

CDR3: CASSPGQGAQVSGQYF
DNA: TGTGCCAGCTCACCGGGACAGGGGGCGCAGGTTAGCGGGCAGTACTTC
V: TRBV18
D: TRBD1
J: TRBJ2-7
size: NA

CDR3: CASSQGGTIFGEKLFF
DNA: TGCGCCAGCAGCCAGGGTGGGACTATCTTTGGTGAAAAACTGTTTTTT
V: TRBV4-3
D: NA
J: TRBJ1-4
size: NA

CDR3: CASSQERESWYYGYTF
DNA: TGTGCCAGCAGCCAAGAACGGGAGAGTTGGTACTATGGCTACACCTTC
V: TRBV4-2
D: NA
J: TRBJ1-2
size: NA

CDR3: CASSQDPSSSYEQYF
DNA: TGCGCCAGCAGCCAAGATCCTAGCAGCTCCTACGAGCAGTACTTC
V: TRBV4-3
D: NA
J: TRBJ2-7
size: medium-sized

CDR3: CASSITGTSGRGEQFF
DNA: TGTGCCAGCAGCATTACCGGGACTAGCGGCCGGGGTGAGCAGTTCTTC
V: TRBV9
D: TRBD2
J: TRBJ2-1
size: NA

CDR3: CATSRAGGYGYTF
DNA: TGTGCCACCAGCAGAGCCGGAGGCTATGGCTACACCTTC
V: TRBV15
D: NA
J: TRBJ1-2
size: NA

CDR3: CASSQEISRGTYQETQYF
DNA: TGCGCCAGCAGCCAGGAGATCTCCCGCGGCACCTACCAAGAGACCCAGTACTTC
V: TRBV4-3
D: NA
J: TRBJ2-5
size: NA

CDR3: CASSLSPKPNTEAFF
DNA: TGTGCCAGCAGTTTATCGCCTAAGCCAAACACTGAAGCTTTCTTT
V: TRBV27
D: NA
J: TRBJ1-1
size: NA

CDR3: CAISVIQVPGGEAFF
DNA: TGTGCCATCAGTGTCATACAGGTCCCCGGCGGTGAAGCTTTCTTT
V: TRBV10-3
D: NA
J: TRBJ1-1
size: NA

CDR3: CASSTTNEKLFF
DNA: TGTGCCAGCAGCACAACTAATGAAAAACTGTTTTTT
V: TRBV28
D: NA
J: TRBJ1-4
size: NA

CDR3: CASSAGTSSTDTQYF
DNA: TGTGCCAGCAGCGCCGGGACTAGCAGCACAGATACGCAGTATTTT
V: TRBV7-2
D: TRBD2
J: TRBJ2-3
size: NA

CDR3: CASSWDMNTEAFF
DNA: TGTGCCAGCAGCTGGGACATGAACACTGAAGCTTTCTTT
V: TRBV7-2
D: NA
J: TRBJ1-1
size: NA

CDR3: CASSYAGGISYEQYF
DNA: TGTGCCAGCAGTTATGCAGGGGGAATCTCCTACGAGCAGTACTTC
V: TRBV27
D: TRBD1
J: TRBJ2-7
size: NA

CDR3: CASSLGQGSGYTF
DNA: TGTGCCAGCAGTTTGGGGCAGGGGAGTGGCTACACCTTC
V: TRBV27
D: NA
J: TRBJ1-2
size: NA

CDR3: CASSPTANYGYTF
DNA: TGTGCCAGCAGTCCGACAGCTAACTATGGCTACACCTTC
V: TRBV28
D: NA
J: TRBJ1-2
size: NA

CDR3: CASRTTRTALYGYTF
DNA: TGTGCCAGCAGGACTACGCGGACAGCCCTCTATGGCTACACCTTC
V: TRBV28
D: NA
J: TRBJ1-2
size: NA

CDR3: CASSPRSSIYEQYF
DNA: TGTGCCAGCAGCCCGAGGTCGTCAATCTACGAGCAGTACTTC
V: TRBV6-1
D: NA
J: TRBJ2-7
size: NA

CDR3: CSVEGQANTEAFF
DNA: TGCAGCGTTGAAGGTCAGGCGAACACTGAAGCTTTCTTT
V: TRBV29-1
D: NA
J: TRBJ1-1
size: NA

CDR3: CASSPRGGILETQYF
DNA: TGTGCCAGTAGTCCTCGGGGAGGGATCCTAGAGACCCAGTACTTC
V: TRBV19
D: TRBD2
J: TRBJ2-5
size: NA

CDR3: CASSPRISVNEQFF
DNA: TGTGCCAGCAGTCCCCGTATTAGTGTCAATGAGCAGTTCTTC
V: TRBV28
D: NA
J: TRBJ2-1
size: NA

CDR3: CASSPLDGETQYF
DNA: TGTGCCAGCAGTCCCTTAGACGGGGAGACCCAGTACTTC
V: TRBV6-5
D: NA
J: TRBJ2-5
size: NA

CDR3: CASSLEDRGVYNEQFF
DNA: TGTGCCAGCAGCTTGGAGGACAGGGGGGTTTACAATGAGCAGTTCTTC
V: TRBV5-5
D: TRBD1
J: TRBJ2-1
size: NA

CDR3: CASSLWVDTQETQYF
DNA: TGTGCCAGCAGCTTATGGGTAGACACGCAAGAGACCCAGTACTTC
V: TRBV7-9
D: NA
J: TRBJ2-5
size: NA

CDR3: CASSIPGTLILSNQPQHF
DNA: TGTGCCAGTAGTATTCCAGGGACACTGATTCTTAGCAATCAGCCCCAGCATTTT
V: TRBV19
D: NA
J: TRBJ1-5
size: NA